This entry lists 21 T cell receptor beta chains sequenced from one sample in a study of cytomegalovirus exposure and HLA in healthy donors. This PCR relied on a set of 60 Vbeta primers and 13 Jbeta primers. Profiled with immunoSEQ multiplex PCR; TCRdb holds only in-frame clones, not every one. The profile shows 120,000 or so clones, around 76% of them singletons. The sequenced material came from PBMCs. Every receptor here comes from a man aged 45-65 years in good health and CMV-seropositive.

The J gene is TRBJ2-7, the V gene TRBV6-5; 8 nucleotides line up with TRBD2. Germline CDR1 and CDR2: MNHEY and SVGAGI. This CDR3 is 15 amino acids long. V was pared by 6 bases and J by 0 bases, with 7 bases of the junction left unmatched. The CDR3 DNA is TGTGCCAGCAGACCGGGACTAGGGGTCTCCTACGAGCAGTACTTC. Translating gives CASRPGLGVSYEQYF.

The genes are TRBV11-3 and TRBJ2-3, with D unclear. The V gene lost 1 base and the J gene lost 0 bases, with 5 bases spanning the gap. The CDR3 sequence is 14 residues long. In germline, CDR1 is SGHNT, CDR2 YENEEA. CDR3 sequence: CASSLGLSTDTQYF. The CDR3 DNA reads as TGTGCCAGCAGCTTAGGACTCAGCACAGATACGCAGTATTTT. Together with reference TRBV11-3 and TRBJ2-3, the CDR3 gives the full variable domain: EAGVVQSPRYKIIEKKQPVAFWCNPISGHNTLYWYLQNLGQGPELLIRYENEEAVDDSQLPKDRFSAERLKGVDSTLKIQPAELGDSAVYLCASSLGLSTDTQYFGPGTRLTVL.

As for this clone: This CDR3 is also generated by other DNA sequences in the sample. The CDR3 nucleotides read TGTGCCAGCAGTTACTCGGCTAGTGGAGGCGCAGATACGCAGTATTTT. Protein product: CASSYSASGGADTQYF. This sequence joins TRBV6-5 and TRBJ2-3, with D maybe TRBD2 (5 bases). The V end was cut by 0 bases, the J end by 4 bases, with 14 bases between. The CDR3 consists of 16 residues. Germline V gene lookup returns CDR1 MNHEY and CDR2 SVGAGI.

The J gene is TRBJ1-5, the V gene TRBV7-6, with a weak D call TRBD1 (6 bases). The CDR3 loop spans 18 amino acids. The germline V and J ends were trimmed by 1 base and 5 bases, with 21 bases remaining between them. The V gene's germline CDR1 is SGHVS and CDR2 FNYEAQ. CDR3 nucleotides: TGTGCCAGCAGCTTAGGGCCTGGACAGTCCGGGGCCTATCAGCCCCAGCATTTT. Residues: CASSLGPGQSGAYQPQHF.

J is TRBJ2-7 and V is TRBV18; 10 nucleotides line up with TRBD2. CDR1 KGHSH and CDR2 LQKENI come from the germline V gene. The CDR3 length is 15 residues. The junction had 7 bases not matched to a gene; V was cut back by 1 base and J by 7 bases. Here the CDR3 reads CASSPQSGGAGEQYF. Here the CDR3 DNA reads TGTGCCAGCTCACCACAAAGCGGGGGGGCAGGAGAGCAGTACTTC. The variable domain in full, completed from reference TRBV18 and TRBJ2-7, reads NAGVMQNPRHLVRRRGQEARLRCSPMKGHSHVYWYRQLPEEGLKFMVYLQKENIIDESGMPKERFSAEFPKEGPSILRIQQVVRGDSAAYFCASSPQSGGAGEQYFGPGTRLTVT.

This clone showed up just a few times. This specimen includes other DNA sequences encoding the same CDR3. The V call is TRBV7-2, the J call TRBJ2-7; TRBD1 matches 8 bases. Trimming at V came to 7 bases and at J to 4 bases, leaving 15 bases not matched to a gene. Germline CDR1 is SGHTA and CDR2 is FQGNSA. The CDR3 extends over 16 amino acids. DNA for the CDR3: TGTGCCAGCACCGTTATGGCAGGGCAGGGGGCATACGAGCAGTACTTC. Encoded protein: CASTVMAGQGAYEQYF.

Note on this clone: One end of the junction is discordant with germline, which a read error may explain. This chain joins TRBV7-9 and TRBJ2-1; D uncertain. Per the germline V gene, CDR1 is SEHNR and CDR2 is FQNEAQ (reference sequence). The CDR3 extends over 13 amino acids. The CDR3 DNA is TGTTCCAGCAGCCGTTACGAGGACAATGAGCAGTTCTTC. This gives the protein CSSSRYEDNEQFF.

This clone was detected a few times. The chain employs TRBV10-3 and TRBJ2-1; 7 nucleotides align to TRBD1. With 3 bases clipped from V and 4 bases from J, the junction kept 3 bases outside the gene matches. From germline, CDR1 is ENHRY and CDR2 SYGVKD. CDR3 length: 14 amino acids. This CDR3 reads CAISDQTGYNEQFF. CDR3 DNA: TGTGCCATCAGTGACCAGACAGGGTACAATGAGCAGTTCTTC.

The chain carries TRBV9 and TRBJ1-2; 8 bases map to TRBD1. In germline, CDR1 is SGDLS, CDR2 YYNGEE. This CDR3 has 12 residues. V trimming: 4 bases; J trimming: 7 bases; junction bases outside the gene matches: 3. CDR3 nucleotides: TGTGCCAGCAGCTCGACAGGGGCTGGCTACACCTTC. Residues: CASSSTGAGYTF.

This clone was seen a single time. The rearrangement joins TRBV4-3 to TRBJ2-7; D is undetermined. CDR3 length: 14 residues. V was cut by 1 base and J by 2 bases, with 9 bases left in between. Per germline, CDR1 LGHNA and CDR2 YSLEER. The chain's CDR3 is CASSQVGRAYEQYF. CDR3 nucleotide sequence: TGCGCCAGCAGCCAAGTGGGTCGGGCCTACGAGCAGTACTTC.

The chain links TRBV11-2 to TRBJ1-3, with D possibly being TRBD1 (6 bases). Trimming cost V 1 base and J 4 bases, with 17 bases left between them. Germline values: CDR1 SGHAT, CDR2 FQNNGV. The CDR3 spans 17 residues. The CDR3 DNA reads TGTGCCAGCAGCTTAGTTGGACAGTCTTTAGGAGGAAACACCATATATTTT. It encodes CASSLVGQSLGGNTIYF. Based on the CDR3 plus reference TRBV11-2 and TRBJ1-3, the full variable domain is EAGVAQSPRYKIIEKRQSVAFWCNPISGHATLYWYQQILGQGPKLLIQFQNNGVVDDSQLPKDRFSAERLKGVDSTLKIQPAKLEDSAVYLCASSLVGQSLGGNTIYFGEGSWLTVV.

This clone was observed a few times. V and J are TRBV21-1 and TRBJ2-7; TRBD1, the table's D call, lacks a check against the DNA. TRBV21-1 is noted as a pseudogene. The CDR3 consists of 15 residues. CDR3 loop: CASSRRQGASYEQYF. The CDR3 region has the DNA TGTGCCAGCAGCCGTCGACAGGGGGCGTCGTACGAGCAGTACTTC.

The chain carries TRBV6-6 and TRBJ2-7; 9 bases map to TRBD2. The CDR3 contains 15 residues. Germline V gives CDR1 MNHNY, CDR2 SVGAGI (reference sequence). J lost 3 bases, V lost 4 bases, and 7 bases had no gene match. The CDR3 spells CASSWGGRADYEQYF. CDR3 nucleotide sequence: TGTGCCAGCAGTTGGGGCGGGAGGGCAGACTACGAGCAGTACTTC.

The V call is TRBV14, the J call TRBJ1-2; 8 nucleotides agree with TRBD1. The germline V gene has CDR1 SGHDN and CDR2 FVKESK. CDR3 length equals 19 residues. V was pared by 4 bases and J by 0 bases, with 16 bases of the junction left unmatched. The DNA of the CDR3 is TGTGCCAGCAGCCCTATGGGACAGGCTATTACGTTAGCTAACTATGGCTACACCTTC. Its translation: CASSPMGQAITLANYGYTF.

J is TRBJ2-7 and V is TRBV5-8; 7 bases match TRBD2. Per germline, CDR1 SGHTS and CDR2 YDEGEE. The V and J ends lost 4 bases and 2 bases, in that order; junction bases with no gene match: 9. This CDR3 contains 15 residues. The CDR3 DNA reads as TGTGCCAGCAGCCGAAGTCAGGGACTAACCTACGAGCAGTACTTC. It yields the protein CASSRSQGLTYEQYF.

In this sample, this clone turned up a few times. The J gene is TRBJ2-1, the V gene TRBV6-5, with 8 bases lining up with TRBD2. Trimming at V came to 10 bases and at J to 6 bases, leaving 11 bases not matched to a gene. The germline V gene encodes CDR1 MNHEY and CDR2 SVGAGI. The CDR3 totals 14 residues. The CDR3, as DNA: TGTGCCACCACAAGCGGGAGATCCCCCAATGAGCAGTTCTTC. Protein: CATTSGRSPNEQFF.

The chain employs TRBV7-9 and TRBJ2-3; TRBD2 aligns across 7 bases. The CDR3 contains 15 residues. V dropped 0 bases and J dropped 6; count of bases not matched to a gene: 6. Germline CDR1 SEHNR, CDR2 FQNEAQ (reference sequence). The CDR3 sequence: CASSLATGGGDTQYF. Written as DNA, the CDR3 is TGTGCCAGCAGCTTAGCAACTGGGGGAGGGGATACGCAGTATTTT.

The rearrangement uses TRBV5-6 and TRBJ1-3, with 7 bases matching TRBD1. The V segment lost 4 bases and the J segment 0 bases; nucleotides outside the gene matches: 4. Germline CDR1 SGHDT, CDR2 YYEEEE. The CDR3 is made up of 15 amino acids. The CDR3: CASSLGTASGNTIYF. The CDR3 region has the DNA TGTGCCAGCAGCCTAGGGACAGCCTCTGGAAACACCATATATTTT.

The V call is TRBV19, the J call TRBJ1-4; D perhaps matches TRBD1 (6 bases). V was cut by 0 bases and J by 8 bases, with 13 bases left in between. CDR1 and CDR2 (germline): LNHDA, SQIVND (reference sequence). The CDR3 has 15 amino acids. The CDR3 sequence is CASSIDPQGREKLFF. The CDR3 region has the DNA TGTGCCAGTAGTATAGATCCACAGGGACGGGAAAAACTGTTTTTT.

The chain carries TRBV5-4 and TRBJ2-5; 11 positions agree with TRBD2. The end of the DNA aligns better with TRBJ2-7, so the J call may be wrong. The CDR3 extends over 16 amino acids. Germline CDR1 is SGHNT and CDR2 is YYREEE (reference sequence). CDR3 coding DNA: TGTGCCAGCAGCGCTGGGACTAGCGGCTTCTCCTACGAGCAGTACTTC. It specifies CASSAGTSGFSYEQYF.

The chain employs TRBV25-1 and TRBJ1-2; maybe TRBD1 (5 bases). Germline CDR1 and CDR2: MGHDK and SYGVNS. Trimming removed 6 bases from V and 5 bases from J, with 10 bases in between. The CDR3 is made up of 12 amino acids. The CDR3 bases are TGTGCCAGCAGCCCCGACAGATATGGCTACACCTTC. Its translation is CASSPDRYGYTF.